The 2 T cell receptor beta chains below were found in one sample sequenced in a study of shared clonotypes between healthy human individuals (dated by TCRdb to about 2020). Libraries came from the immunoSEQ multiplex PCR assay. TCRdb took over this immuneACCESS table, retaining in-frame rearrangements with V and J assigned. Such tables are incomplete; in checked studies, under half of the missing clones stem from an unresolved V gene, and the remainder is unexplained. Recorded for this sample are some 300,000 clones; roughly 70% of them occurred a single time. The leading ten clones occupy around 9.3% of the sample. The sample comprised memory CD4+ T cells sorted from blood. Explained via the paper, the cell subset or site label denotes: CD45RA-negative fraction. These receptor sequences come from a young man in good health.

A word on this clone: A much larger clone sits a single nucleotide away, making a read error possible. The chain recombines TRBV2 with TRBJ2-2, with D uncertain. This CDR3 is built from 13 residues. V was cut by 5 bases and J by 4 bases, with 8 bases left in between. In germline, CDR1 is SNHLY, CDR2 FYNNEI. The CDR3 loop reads CASSSRPTGELFF. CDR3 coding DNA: TGTGCCAGCAGTTCCCGACCCACCGGGGAGCTGTTTTTT.

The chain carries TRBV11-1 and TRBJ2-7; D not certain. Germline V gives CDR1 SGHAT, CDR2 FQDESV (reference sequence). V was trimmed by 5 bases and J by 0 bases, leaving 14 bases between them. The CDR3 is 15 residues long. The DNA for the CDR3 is TGTGCCAGCAGCCTACCGGACGCCTTCTCCTACGAGCAGTACTTC. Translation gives CASSLPDAFSYEQYF. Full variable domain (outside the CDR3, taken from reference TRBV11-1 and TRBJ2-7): EAEVAQSPRYKITEKSQAVAFWCDPISGHATLYWYRQILGQGPELLVQFQDESVVDDSQLPKDRFSAERLKGVDSTLKIQPAELGDSAMYLCASSLPDAFSYEQYFGPGTRLTVT.